Shown below are 16 T cell receptor beta chains from a single sample sequenced in a study of technical replicates of blood from a handful of donors. Some clones are missing from TCRdb's copy, which holds only in-frame ones; the method was immunoSEQ multiplex PCR. The sample carries about 87,000 clones, 95% recorded once. Source material: T cells isolated from PBMCs. All receptors come from a human donor in good health.

V and J are TRBV6-6 and TRBJ2-7; 9 bases line up with TRBD2. This CDR3 has 13 amino acids. J was trimmed by 2 bases and V by 8 bases; bases with no gene match: 4. CDR1 and CDR2 (germline): MNHNY, SVGAGI (reference sequence). CDR3 sequence (DNA): TGTGCCAGCGGGGCGGGAGGGCCCTACGAGCAGTACTTC. Translating it yields CASGAGGPYEQYF.

The gene calls are TRBV19 and TRBJ1-1; D is unclear. This CDR3 is 11 amino acids long. V was cut by 7 bases and J by 6 bases, with 9 bases left in between. Germline assignment: CDR1 LNHDA and CDR2 SQIVND (reference sequence). The CDR3 sequence: CASKQSSEAFF. The CDR3 DNA sequence: TGTGCCAGTAAGCAAAGCTCTGAAGCTTTCTTT.

This clone was seen only once. The chain combines TRBV7-9 with TRBJ2-7, with D maybe TRBD1 (5 bases). The CDR3 spans 13 residues. Germline V CDR1 and CDR2: SEHNR, FQNEAQ (reference sequence). Between the trimmed V and J ends, which lost 5 bases and 1 base, there was a span of 9 bases. The CDR3 here is CASSPDSSYEQYF. The CDR3 DNA reads as TGTGCCAGCAGCCCTGACAGTTCCTACGAGCAGTACTTC.

The genes are TRBV30 and TRBJ2-1; 8 positions match TRBD2. V shed 3 bases, J shed 2 bases, and the junction held 6 bases outside the gene matches. The CDR3 runs 15 residues. Germline lookup yields CDR1 GTSNPN and CDR2 SVGIG (reference sequence). DNA of the CDR3: TGTGCCTGGAGCCTTCTTAGCGGGACCTACAATGAGCAGTTCTTC. It specifies CAWSLLSGTYNEQFF.

The rearrangement uses TRBV18 and TRBJ1-1; D unclear. Germline V gives CDR1 KGHSH, CDR2 LQKENI. Trimming cost V 6 bases and J 5 bases, with 13 bases left between them. The CDR3 has 13 amino acids. CDR3 nucleotide sequence: TGTGCCAGCTCCCCCGGGGTGGGGACTGAAGCTTTCTTT. Translation: CASSPGVGTEAFF.

The gene calls are TRBV21-1 and TRBJ2-5; TRBD2 is taken as the D call from the table, unchecked against the DNA. TRBV21-1 corresponds to a pseudogene. This CDR3 has 14 residues. CDR3 region: CASWLRGNQETQYF. For the CDR3, the DNA is TGTGCCAGCTGGCTTCGGGGTAACCAAGAGACCCAGTACTTC.

This chain connects TRBV11-3 to TRBJ2-2; perhaps TRBD2 as D (6 bases). The CDR3 covers 16 residues. The ends were cut back, 4 bases at V and 0 bases at J, with 12 bases in the middle. The germline V gene encodes CDR1 SGHNT and CDR2 YENEEA. This chain's CDR3 is CASSSRPSANTGELFF. The CDR3 region has the DNA TGTGCCAGCAGCTCGAGGCCTAGCGCGAACACCGGGGAGCTGTTTTTT.

CDR3 amino acids: CASRPGQGNISYEQYF. The DNA of the CDR3 is TGTGCCAGCAGACCCGGACAGGGGAACATCTCCTACGAGCAGTACTTC. This sequence joins TRBV4-2 and TRBJ2-7, with 9 bases matching TRBD1. Germline-derived CDR1 and CDR2 are LGHNA and YNFKEQ. The CDR3 extends over 16 amino acids. V lost 6 bases, J lost 0 bases, and 9 bases stayed unmatched.

The CDR3 sequence is CASTTGLVSEQFF. DNA of the CDR3: TGTGCCAGCACCACGGGACTAGTAAGTGAGCAGTTCTTC. The V call is TRBV7-2, the J call TRBJ2-1; 8 bases match TRBD2. This CDR3 has 13 amino acids. V shed 7 bases, J shed 9 bases, and the junction held 8 bases outside the gene matches. The germline V gene encodes CDR1 SGHTA and CDR2 FQGNSA. Complete variable domain (other parts from reference TRBV7-2 and TRBJ2-1): GAGVSQSPSNKVTEKGKDVELRCDPISGHTALYWYRQSLGQGLEFLIYFQGNSAPDKSGLPSDRFSAERTGGSVSTLTIQRTQQEDSAVYLCASTTGLVSEQFFGPGTRLTVL.

The chain couples TRBV6-5 to TRBJ2-2; D is unresolved. The V end was cut by 4 bases, the J end by 7 bases, with 7 bases between. The germline CDR1 and CDR2 sequences are MNHEY and SVGAGI. The CDR3 spans 12 residues. The CDR3 is CASSFSHGELFF. The DNA for the CDR3 is TGTGCCAGCAGTTTTTCACACGGGGAGCTGTTTTTT.

V is TRBV13 and J is TRBJ2-1; tentative D call: TRBD2 (5 bases). V lost 1 base to trimming and J lost 8 bases, with 6 bases between them. This CDR3 spans 12 amino acids. Germline lookup yields CDR1 PRHDT and CDR2 FYEKMQ (reference sequence). Here the CDR3 reads CASSLVGDEQFF. The CDR3 region has the DNA TGTGCCAGCAGCTTAGTGGGAGATGAGCAGTTCTTC.

DNA for the CDR3: TGTGCCATCAAAGTTGACGGGAGCTCCTACGAGCAGTACTTC. Translation gives CAIKVDGSSYEQYF. The V gene is TRBV10-3, the J gene TRBJ2-7; tentatively, D is TRBD2 (6 bases). The germline V and J ends were trimmed by 7 bases and 0 bases, with 13 bases remaining between them. The CDR3 consists of 14 residues. Germline V gene data show CDR1 as ENHRY and CDR2 as SYGVKD.

This chain links TRBV28 with TRBJ2-3; weak D call: TRBD2 (5 bases). The germline V gene has CDR1 MDHEN and CDR2 SYDVKM. Trimming pared 3 bases from V and 3 bases from J, leaving 13 bases between. The CDR3 consists of 15 residues. The CDR3 sequence is CASSFLGSSTDTQYF. In nucleotides, the CDR3 is TGTGCCAGCAGTTTTTTGGGGAGTAGTACAGATACGCAGTATTTT.

The rearrangement uses TRBV7-2 and TRBJ1-2; D remains unclear. The CDR3 has 13 residues. Looked up from germline, CDR1 is SGHTA and CDR2 is FQGNSA. V lost 1 base, J lost 1 base, and 4 bases lay in between. The CDR3, as DNA: TGTGCCAGCAGCTTAGACGGTAACTATGGCTACACCTTC. This translates into CASSLDGNYGYTF. The whole variable domain, remainder taken from reference TRBV7-2 and TRBJ1-2, is GAGVSQSPSNKVTEKGKDVELRCDPISGHTALYWYRQSLGQGLEFLIYFQGNSAPDKSGLPSDRFSAERTGGSVSTLTIQRTQQEDSAVYLCASSLDGNYGYTFGSGTRLTVV.

The chain uses TRBV27 and TRBJ2-1, with 11 nucleotides matching TRBD2. The CDR3 is 19 residues long. V shed 5 bases and J 4 bases; nucleotides not matched to a gene: 16. Germline V CDR1 and CDR2: MNHEY, SMNVEV (reference sequence). As DNA, the CDR3 is TGTGCCAGCAGTCAGGGACTAGCGGATTACGTGTCTGGATACAATGAGCAGTTCTTC. Its protein is CASSQGLADYVSGYNEQFF.

The chain combines TRBV11-3 with TRBJ1-1, with 9 bases aligning to TRBD1. CDR3 size: 17 residues. Germline V lookup: CDR1 SGHNT, CDR2 YENEEA. Trimming at V came to 5 bases and at J to 5 bases, leaving 15 bases not matched to a gene. CDR3 amino acids: CASSGFWTGEKGTEAFF. CDR3 DNA: TGTGCCAGCAGCGGGTTTTGGACAGGGGAAAAAGGGACTGAAGCTTTCTTT.